The 18 T cell receptor beta chains given below trace back to one sample, sequenced in a study of blood T cell repertoires in COVID-19. Clones were sequenced by immunoSEQ multiplex PCR, and TCRdb holds only the in-frame ones, with some missing. The sample records about 190,000 clones, 80% to 90% being singletons. The source material was peripheral blood. The receptors here all came from a woman in her late teens or twenties who had recovered from COVID-19.

CDR3 region: CASSPTGVTEAFF. As DNA, the CDR3 is TGTGCCAGCAGCCCGACAGGGGTGACTGAAGCTTTCTTT. This chain joins TRBV12-3 or TRBV12-4 and TRBJ1-1, with 8 bases lining up with TRBD1. This CDR3 is built from 13 residues. With 6 bases clipped from V and 5 bases from J, the junction kept 5 bases outside the gene matches.

This sequence joins TRBV9 and TRBJ1-2; maybe TRBD1 (5 bases). Germline values: CDR1 SGDLS, CDR2 YYNGEE. CDR3 length: 16 residues. V lost 2 bases to trimming and J lost 6 bases, with 20 bases between them. The CDR3 loop reads CASSVWGVMGRDGYTF. CDR3 DNA sequence: TGTGCCAGCAGCGTTTGGGGGGTGATGGGCCGAGATGGCTACACCTTC.

CDR3 in amino acids: CASSFGGRAAEQFF. In DNA, the CDR3 is TGTGCCAGCAGCTTCGGCGGGAGGGCCGCTGAGCAGTTCTTC. The V and J genes are TRBV7-2 and TRBJ2-1, with TRBD2 identical over 9 bases. Germline V gene data show CDR1 as SGHTA and CDR2 as FQGNSA. The CDR3 runs 14 residues. J lost 9 bases, V lost 3 bases, and 6 bases had no gene match. Full variable domain (rest looked up from reference TRBV7-2 and TRBJ2-1): GAGVSQSPSNKVTEKGKDVELRCDPISGHTALYWYRQSLGQGLEFLIYFQGNSAPDKSGLPSDRFSAERTGGSVSTLTIQRTQQEDSAVYLCASSFGGRAAEQFFGPGTRLTVL.

The chain employs TRBV10-3 and TRBJ2-3; 10 bases fit TRBD2. Germline loops: CDR1 ENHRY, CDR2 SYGVKD. The CDR3 runs 16 residues. V shed 6 bases and J 2 bases; nucleotides not matched to a gene: 8. CDR3 in amino acids: CAIRRGSGGNTDTQYF. CDR3 in DNA: TGTGCCATCAGGCGGGGTAGCGGGGGGAACACAGATACGCAGTATTTT.

The chain joins TRBV7-7 to TRBJ2-2, with 10 bases fitting TRBD1. The V gene end was trimmed by 5 bases and the J gene end by 6 bases; junction bases not matched to a gene: 3. The CDR3 has 14 amino acids. In germline, CDR1 is SSHAT, CDR2 FNYEAQ (reference sequence). The CDR3 reads CASSLGQGAGELFF. Written as DNA, the CDR3 is TGTGCCAGCAGCCTCGGACAGGGGGCCGGGGAGCTGTTTTTT. The full variable domain, its missing parts supplied by reference TRBV7-7 and TRBJ2-2, is GAGVSQSPRYKVTKRGQDVTLRCDPISSHATLYWYQQALGQGPEFLTYFNYEAQPDKSGLPSDRFSAERPEGSISTLTIQRTEQRDSAMYRCASSLGQGAGELFFGEGSRLTVL.

V and J are TRBV2 and TRBJ2-3; TRBD1 agrees at 7 bases. The CDR3 length is 17 residues. J gave up 4 bases and V 4 bases, and 14 bases lay outside the gene matches. CDR1 SNHLY and CDR2 FYNNEI come from the germline V gene. The CDR3, as DNA: TGTGCCAGCAGTGGAAGCCCGGGACAGCAAGGCCCAGATACGCAGTATTTT. It encodes CASSGSPGQQGPDTQYF.

The chain combines TRBV2 with TRBJ2-7, with TRBD1 identical over 9 bases. This CDR3 region has 17 residues. The V gene's germline CDR1 is SNHLY and CDR2 FYNNEI. V was pared by 1 base and J by 5 bases, with 12 bases of the junction left unmatched. The CDR3 nucleotides are TGTGCCAGCAGTGAAGAGAATACAGGGGGCTTCATGAACGAGCAGTACGTC. Translated, it gives CASSEENTGGFMNEQYV.

The rearrangement links TRBV12-3 or TRBV12-4 to TRBJ1-2; unclear D gene. Trimming removed 6 bases from V and 0 bases from J, with 5 bases in between. The CDR3 contains 12 residues. The CDR3 loop reads CASSYANYGYTF. In DNA form, the CDR3 reads TGTGCCAGCAGCTACGCTAACTATGGCTACACCTTC.

The CDR3 DNA sequence: TGTGCCACCAGTGATGCCAGCGGGGTTTGGGAGACCCAGTACTTC. It codes for CATSDASGVWETQYF. This rearrangement joins TRBV24-1 to TRBJ2-5; TRBD2 agrees at 7 bases. The CDR3 runs to 15 residues. The junction had 8 bases not matched to a gene; V was cut back by 3 bases and J by 5 bases. CDR1 is KGHDR and CDR2 is SFDVKD in the germline V gene.

V and J are TRBV11-2 and TRBJ1-2; D possibly corresponds to TRBD1 (6 bases). The V end was cut by 6 bases, the J end by 8 bases, with 16 bases between. Looked up from germline, CDR1 is SGHAT and CDR2 is FQNNGV. The CDR3 loop spans 13 amino acids. In nucleotides, the CDR3 is TGTGCCAGCAGTCCCGACAGGAACGGCGGCTACACCTTC. Protein sequence: CASSPDRNGGYTF.

This sequence joins TRBV25-1 and TRBJ1-2; tentatively, D is TRBD1 (5 bases). CDR3 length equals 13 residues. Between the trimmed V and J ends, which lost 9 bases and 4 bases, there was a span of 15 bases. CDR1 MGHDK and CDR2 SYGVNS come from the germline V gene. CDR3 in DNA: TGTGCCAGTATGCCGGGGGGTTCCTATGGCTACACCTTC. Translated: CASMPGGSYGYTF.

CDR3 sequence (DNA): TGTGCCAGCAGCTCCGCGGAGGGTGGGGCCAACGTCCTGACTTTC. Encoded protein: CASSSAEGGANVLTF. The rearrangement joins TRBV6-2 or TRBV6-3 to TRBJ2-6; D may be TRBD2 (6 bases). The V end was cut by 6 bases, the J end by 3 bases, with 12 bases between. The CDR3 is 15 residues long. Per the germline V gene, CDR1 is MNHEY and CDR2 is SVGEGT.

The rearrangement links TRBV19 to TRBJ2-7, with 10 bases matching TRBD2. Looked up from germline, CDR1 is LNHDA and CDR2 is SQIVND (reference sequence). V dropped 2 bases and J dropped 1; count of bases not matched to a gene: 11. CDR3 length: 18 amino acids. The DNA for the CDR3 is TGTGCCAGTAGTATAAGTTGGCTAGCGGGAGACGGGTCCTACGAGCAGTACGTC. Translation: CASSISWLAGDGSYEQYV.

The chain links TRBV7-9 to TRBJ2-3, with TRBD2 identical over 9 bases. The CDR3 sequence is 15 residues long. V was pared by 1 base and J by 3 bases, with 2 bases of the junction left unmatched. CDR1 and CDR2 (germline): SEHNR, FQNEAQ (reference sequence). The CDR3 loop is CASSLVLAGTDTQYF. The CDR3 DNA reads TGTGCCAGCAGCTTAGTGCTAGCGGGGACAGATACGCAGTATTTT.

The chain uses TRBV2 and TRBJ1-1; tentative D call: TRBD1 (6 bases). The V gene's germline CDR1 is SNHLY and CDR2 FYNNEI. Trimming removed 6 bases from V and 4 bases from J, with 18 bases in between. The CDR3 contains 15 residues. In DNA form, the CDR3 reads TGTGCCAGCAGCCGGGACATAAATGGTGGCACTGAAGCTTTCTTT. This encodes CASSRDINGGTEAFF.

J is TRBJ2-3 and V is TRBV15; TRBD1 is a possible D gene (5 bases). The V gene's germline CDR1 is LNHNV and CDR2 YYDKDF (reference sequence). The CDR3 runs to 14 residues. Trimming took 5 bases from V and 0 from J, leaving 9 bases between them. CDR3 loop: CATSGGQSTDTQYF. The CDR3 DNA reads as TGTGCCACCAGCGGCGGACAAAGCACAGATACGCAGTATTTT.

The chain has TRBV5-1 and TRBJ1-3, with D unresolved. Trimming pared 0 bases from V and 2 bases from J, leaving 6 bases between. CDR3 length: 14 residues. Germline CDR1 is SGHRS and CDR2 is YFSETQ. CDR3 nucleotides: TGCGCCAGCAGCTTGGAGCTGGCTGGAAACACCATATATTTT. Encoded protein: CASSLELAGNTIYF.

The chain links TRBV4-3 to TRBJ2-3; D gene uncertain. The length of the CDR3 is 14 residues. Trimming left V 4 bases short and J 6 bases short, with 14 bases between. Germline lookup yields CDR1 LGHNA and CDR2 YSLEER. CDR3: CASSPAGYLDTQYF. DNA of the CDR3: TGCGCCAGCAGCCCGGCCGGGTACCTGGATACGCAGTATTTT.